This record looks at one TCR beta chain sequence and its context. No antigen is known for it. In germline, CDR1 is SGHRS, CDR2 YFSETQ. The junction had 7 bases not matched to a gene; V was cut back by 3 bases and J by 2 bases. The CDR3 spans 15 residues. The data are from a study of T cell responses to AZD1222 COVID-19 vaccine. Overall study findings and caveats: The donor cohort was predominantly white British with a female majority, and clonal diversity may have been underestimated. Spike regions recognized by vaccine-associated CD4 TCRs spanned the protein, led by 160-218 and 743-854. A reported finding is that nearly half of spike-specific TCRs target unmutated variant regions. Recipients of two AZD1222 doses showed rising Spike-specific TCR breadth and depth.

Sequencing used immunoSEQ multiplex PCR; TCRdb keeps in-frame clones, though not all of them. Here the sample spans 100,000 or so clones, roughly nine tenths being singletons. J is TRBJ1-2 and V is TRBV5-1; 7 bases map to TRBD1. The receptor's source is an adult in good health. This specimen consisted of peripheral blood, obtained on day 0 of AZD1222 vaccination. Here the CDR3 reads CASSSVQGNNYGYTF. The CDR3 DNA is TGCGCCAGCAGCTCGGTACAGGGGAACAACTATGGCTACACCTTC.